This T cell receptor (beta chain) was sequenced in a study of shared clonotypes between healthy human individuals. Data came from immunoSEQ multiplex PCR; TCRdb stores just in-frame clones and leaves some out. The sample gives some 2.1 million clones, about 94% of which show up once; roughly 1.7% is in the top ten. Remarks on this clone: Other DNA sequences from this sample encode an identical CDR3 as well.

Germline V CDR1 and CDR2: SQVTM, ANQGSEA. This CDR3 contains 14 residues. V lost 0 bases, J lost 3 bases, and 12 bases lay in between. Naive CD8 populations comprised CD45RO-negative cells positively selected for CCR7, excluding terminally differentiated effector memory CD45RA+ cells. The chain has TRBV29-1 and TRBJ2-7; TRBD1 might be the D (7 bases). This TCR derives from a man between 18 and 35 years old in good health. Some clones in this sample may be carry-over from other donors' samples. Sequencing was done on a sample of naive CD8+ T cells from PBMCs. CDR3 protein: CSVEDRGVNYEQYF. CDR3 nucleotide sequence: TGCAGCGTTGAAGACAGGGGGGTAAACTACGAGCAGTACTTC.